These 6 T cell receptor beta chains originate from one sample sequenced in a study of OX40 agonist ivuxolimab in advanced cancers. Receptor amplification or capture employed the immunoSEQ multiplex PCR assay. TCRdb mirrors the immuneACCESS table, restricted to in-frame sequences. Some clones are absent from its copies; in checked studies, under half trace to an unresolved V gene, and the reason for the others is unknown. The sample has fewer than 85,000 clones on record, around nine tenths of them singletons. Approximately 0.7% of the sample comes from the top ten. Sequences were derived from CD4+ or CD8+ T cells sorted from blood, sampled in a trial of the OX40 agonist ivuxolimab. The receptors here all came from an adult with an advanced solid tumor such as melanoma, head and neck, liver or kidney cancer.

The chain has TRBV10-3 and TRBJ1-1, with TRBD1 matching over 7 bases. CDR1 and CDR2 (germline): ENHRY, SYGVKD. The CDR3 has 14 amino acids. The junction had 8 bases not matched to a gene; V was cut back by 8 bases and J by 2 bases. CDR3 sequence (DNA): TGTGCCATCGGCCGGGACAGAGACAACACTGAAGCTTTCTTT. Its translation is CAIGRDRDNTEAFF.

The chain combines TRBV6-5 with TRBJ2-3; a weak D match, TRBD2 (6 bases). The CDR3 totals 14 residues. The germline CDR1 and CDR2 sequences are MNHEY and SVGAGI. V lost 2 bases and J 2 bases, leaving 8 bases between the germline ends. CDR3 DNA sequence: TGTGCCAGCAGTTACAGGGACTTCACAGATACGCAGTATTTT. This encodes CASSYRDFTDTQYF.

The V gene is TRBV9, the J gene TRBJ1-5; the D gene is possibly TRBD1 (6 bases). V was pared by 4 bases and J by 2 bases, with 16 bases between. Germline loops: CDR1 SGDLS, CDR2 YYNGEE. This CDR3 spans 16 amino acids. The CDR3: CASSPGDGVGNQPQHF. DNA for the CDR3: TGTGCCAGCAGCCCAGGGGACGGAGTGGGCAATCAGCCCCAGCATTTT.

The chain uses TRBV27 and TRBJ2-3; no reliable D call. This CDR3 has 18 residues. The germline V gene has CDR1 MNHEY and CDR2 SMNVEV (reference sequence). V was shortened by 3 bases and J by 0 bases, with 19 bases between the two germline ends. The CDR3 DNA follows: TGTGCCAGCAGTTTTTCTTTCCGGACGTATTCTAGCACAGATACGCAGTATTTT. It codes for CASSFSFRTYSSTDTQYF.

This chain uses TRBV5-4 with TRBJ2-7, with a weak D call TRBD2 (5 bases). Looked up from germline, CDR1 is SGHNT and CDR2 is YYREEE (reference sequence). The V end lost 0 bases, the J end lost 6 bases, and 16 bases lay between the germline ends. The CDR3 consists of 15 residues. The CDR3 DNA reads TGTGCCAGCAGCTTGGCCGGGGTGGGGATGAGCGAGCAGTACTTC. This gives the protein CASSLAGVGMSEQYF.

The J gene is TRBJ2-5, the V gene TRBV27; D is ambiguous. Germline V lookup: CDR1 MNHEY, CDR2 SMNVEV (reference sequence). The CDR3 spans 14 residues. Trimming took off 5 bases at V and 7 bases at J, with 17 bases between the two ends. The CDR3 loop is CASSPFNALGTQYF. The CDR3 DNA is TGTGCCAGCAGTCCCTTCAATGCTCTCGGGACCCAGTACTTC.